Presented here are 18 T cell receptor beta chains from one specimen sequenced in a study of shared clonotypes between healthy human individuals. TCRdb's table, derived via immunoSEQ multiplex PCR, lists solely in-frame clones and lacks some. Of more than 1.2 million clones listed, approximately 98.5% are singletons. Sequencing was carried out using naive CD4+ T cells sorted from blood. Described subset: CD45RA+ positively selected. The receptors come from a man between 25 and 39 years old in good health.

This clone has a handful of counts. The rearrangement uses TRBV10-3 and TRBJ2-3; D is undetermined. Germline V gene lookup returns CDR1 ENHRY and CDR2 SYGVKD. The CDR3 consists of 8 residues. For the CDR3, the DNA is TGTGCTTCCAATACGCAGTATTTT. This translates into CASNTQYF.

The gene calls are TRBV28 and TRBJ2-1, with D unresolved. The germline gives CDR1 MDHEN, CDR2 SYDVKM. With 5 bases removed from V and 4 bases from J, the gap between germline ends came to 15 bases. This CDR3 contains 15 residues. CDR3 coding DNA: TGTGCCAGCAGTCTGTCCCCGACGGAGTACAATGAGCAGTTCTTC. Translating gives CASSLSPTEYNEQFF.

The chain employs TRBV6-1 and TRBJ2-3, with 7 bases identical to TRBD1. This CDR3 contains 16 residues. With V trimmed by 4 bases and J by 0 bases, 7 bases remained unmatched. In germline, CDR1 is MNHNS, CDR2 SASEGT. CDR3 nucleotides: TGTGCCAGCAGTGGACAGGGCGCCTATAGCACAGATACGCAGTATTTT. Encoded protein: CASSGQGAYSTDTQYF.

This rearrangement joins TRBV5-1 to TRBJ2-1, with TRBD2 matching 11 bases. Germline CDR1 SGHRS, CDR2 YFSETQ. The CDR3 extends over 13 amino acids. J lost 5 bases, V lost 9 bases, and 4 bases had no gene match. CDR3 amino acids: CATGTSGNNEQFF. The DNA of the CDR3 is TGCGCCACCGGGACTAGCGGTAACAATGAGCAGTTCTTC.

V gene TRBV5-5 combines with J gene TRBJ2-7; TRBD2 aligns across 7 bases. CDR1 and CDR2 (germline): SGHKS, YYEKEE (reference sequence). This CDR3 comprises 13 residues. Unmatched junction bases numbered 8, after V lost 4 bases and J lost 7 bases. CDR3 in DNA: TGTGCCAGCAGCCTCGGGACTACGGGGGAGCAGTACTTC. It codes for CASSLGTTGEQYF.

V usage is TRBV6-1 and J usage is TRBJ2-7, with TRBD1 identical over 7 bases. There are 14 residues in the CDR3. The trim removed 6 bases at V and 5 bases at J, leaving 10 bases unmatched. From germline, CDR1 is MNHNS and CDR2 SASEGT. The CDR3 bases are TGTGCCAGCAGCTTTACTTACAGGGGCGACGAGCAGTACTTC. Its protein is CASSFTYRGDEQYF.

The chain couples TRBV7-6 to TRBJ2-2; D is tentatively TRBD1 or TRBD2 (5 bases each). Germline V gene data show CDR1 as SGHVS and CDR2 as FNYEAQ. Trimming left V 6 bases short and J 4 bases short, with 12 bases between. The CDR3 loop spans 14 amino acids. The CDR3 DNA reads TGTGCCAGCAGGCAGGGACCGTCCACCGGGGAGCTGTTTTTT. It translates to CASRQGPSTGELFF.

This chain joins TRBV5-4 and TRBJ2-3; tentatively, D is TRBD2 (6 bases). Trimming pared 4 bases from V and 0 bases from J, leaving 21 bases between. The CDR3 loop spans 18 amino acids. Germline CDR1 reads SGHNT; CDR2 reads YYREEE (reference sequence). The chain's CDR3 is CASSNRLVLRSSTDTQYF. The CDR3 DNA is TGTGCCAGCAGCAACCGACTAGTTCTTAGGTCTAGCACAGATACGCAGTATTTT.

V and J are TRBV7-2 and TRBJ2-3, with 8 bases identical to TRBD2. CDR3 length equals 14 residues. CDR1 and CDR2 (germline): SGHTA, FQGNSA. V lost 5 bases and J lost 3; bases outside the gene matches: 4. CDR3 nucleotides: TGTGCCAGCAGCCCCGGGACTAGGACAGATACGCAGTATTTT. Encoded protein: CASSPGTRTDTQYF.

V gene TRBV7-9 combines with J gene TRBJ2-5; D is possibly TRBD1 (6 bases). There are 16 residues in the CDR3. Trimming left V 1 base short and J 4 bases short, with 16 bases between. CDR1 SEHNR and CDR2 FQNEAQ come from the germline V gene (reference sequence). CDR3 in DNA: TGTGCCAGCAGCTTAGACAGGGCGGTAGGAAGAGAGACCCAGTACTTC. This encodes CASSLDRAVGRETQYF.

The table lists this clone with a count of one. The chain is built from TRBV28 and TRBJ1-5; D call uncertain. V shed 5 bases and J shed 0 bases, with 17 bases lying between them. Germline CDR1 is MDHEN and CDR2 is SYDVKM. This CDR3 comprises 17 residues. For the CDR3, the DNA is TGTGCCAGCAGTCCACCGTTTAGCTCTTATAGCAATCAGCCCCAGCATTTT. Translated, it gives CASSPPFSSYSNQPQHF.

The CDR3, as DNA: TGTGCCACCAGCAGTTATATAGCGGGATTAAAGGCCCATGAGCAGTTCTTC. It yields the protein CATSSYIAGLKAHEQFF. The rearrangement links TRBV15 to TRBJ2-1, with 8 bases aligning to TRBD2. CDR1 is LNHNV and CDR2 is YYDKDF in the germline V gene (reference sequence). The CDR3 has 17 residues. Losses at the gene ends were 3 bases for V and 8 bases for J; bases not matched to a gene: 15.

For this clone: Other DNA sequences in the sample encode the same CDR3. The CDR3 here is CASSPNTEAFF. The CDR3 DNA follows: TGTGCCAGCAGCCCCAACACTGAAGCTTTCTTT. The rearrangement joins TRBV6-6 to TRBJ1-1, with D unclear. The V end lost 6 bases, the J end lost 2 bases, and 4 bases lay between the germline ends. The CDR3 is 11 amino acids. CDR1 is MNHNY and CDR2 is SVGAGI in the germline V gene (reference sequence).

The V gene is TRBV7-6, the J gene TRBJ2-7; TRBD2 matches 8 bases. There are 14 residues in the CDR3. Germline trimming cut 4 bases from V and 6 bases from J; bases unmatched to any gene: 8. Germline V lookup: CDR1 SGHVS, CDR2 FNYEAQ. The CDR3 loop is CASSSKREWTEQYF. CDR3 nucleotide sequence: TGTGCCAGCAGCTCTAAGCGGGAGTGGACCGAGCAGTACTTC.

As regards this clone: Other DNA sequences in the sample encode the same CDR3. The rearrangement joins TRBV5-1 to TRBJ1-4; D gene ambiguous. With 0 bases removed from V and 6 bases from J, the gap between germline ends came to 12 bases. The CDR3 contains 15 residues. Germline-derived CDR1 and CDR2 are SGHRS and YFSETQ. This chain's CDR3 is CASSLGPGLDEKLFF. In DNA, the CDR3 is TGCGCCAGCAGCTTGGGGCCGGGGTTGGATGAAAAACTGTTTTTT.

The chain recombines TRBV10-2 with TRBJ2-7; the D is unclear. V lost 0 bases, J lost 2 bases, and 8 bases lay in between. CDR1 and CDR2 (germline): WSHSY, SAAADI. The CDR3 is made up of 14 amino acids. The CDR3 region is CASSESTGAYEQYF. The CDR3 DNA reads as TGCGCCAGCAGTGAGTCGACTGGAGCCTACGAGCAGTACTTC.

This clone was detected only once. The chain combines TRBV7-2 with TRBJ2-1, with a possible D match to TRBD1 (6 bases). Trimming took off 2 bases at V and 1 base at J, with 12 bases between the two ends. Germline V gene sequence: CDR1 SGHTA, CDR2 FQGNSA. This CDR3 is 16 amino acids long. The CDR3 DNA reads TGTGCCAGCAGCTTAATGGGACACGGGTCCTACAATGAGCAGTTCTTC. It yields the protein CASSLMGHGSYNEQFF.

The rearrangement links TRBV5-1 to TRBJ2-2, with 8 bases identical to TRBD1. The CDR3 contains 15 residues. After removal of 2 bases from V and 4 bases from J, the junction contained 4 bases not matched to a gene. Germline V gene lookup returns CDR1 SGHRS and CDR2 YFSETQ. The CDR3 DNA sequence: TGCGCCAGCAGCTTCCAGGGGGCGGGCACCGGGGAGCTGTTTTTT. Translated: CASSFQGAGTGELFF.